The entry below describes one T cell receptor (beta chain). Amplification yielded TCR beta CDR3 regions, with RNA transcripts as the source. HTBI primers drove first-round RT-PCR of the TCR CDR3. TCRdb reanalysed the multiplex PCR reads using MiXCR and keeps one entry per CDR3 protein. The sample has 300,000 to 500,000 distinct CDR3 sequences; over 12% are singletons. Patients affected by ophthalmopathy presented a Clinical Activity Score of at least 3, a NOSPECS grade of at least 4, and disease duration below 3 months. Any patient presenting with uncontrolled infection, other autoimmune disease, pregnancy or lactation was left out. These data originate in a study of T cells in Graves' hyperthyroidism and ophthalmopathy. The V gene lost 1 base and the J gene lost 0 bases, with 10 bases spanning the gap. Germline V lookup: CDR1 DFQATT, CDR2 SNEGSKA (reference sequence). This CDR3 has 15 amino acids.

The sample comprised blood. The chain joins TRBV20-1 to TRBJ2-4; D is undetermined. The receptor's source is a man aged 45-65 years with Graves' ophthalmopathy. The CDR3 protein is CSARVSELAKNIQYF. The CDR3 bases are TGCAGTGCTAGAGTATCGGAATTAGCCAAAAACATTCAGTACTTC.